The 17 T cell receptor beta chains below come from one sample, sequenced in a study of cytomegalovirus exposure and HLA in healthy donors. PCR was performed using 60 Vbeta and 13 Jbeta primers. Clones were sequenced by immunoSEQ multiplex PCR, and TCRdb holds only the in-frame ones, with some missing. The sample table sets out approximately 80,000 clones. Sequencing input: PBMCs. The receptors here all came from a woman aged 25 to 39 in good health and CMV-seronegative.

V is TRBV28 and J is TRBJ2-3; D possibly corresponds to TRBD1 (6 bases). The V end lost 5 bases, the J end lost 4 bases, and 13 bases lay between the germline ends. The CDR3 spans 14 residues. Germline V gene lookup returns CDR1 MDHEN and CDR2 SYDVKM. The CDR3 reads CASSLLQGADTQYF. The CDR3 DNA reads as TGTGCCAGCAGTCTATTACAGGGTGCAGATACGCAGTATTTT.

The DNA of the CDR3 is TGTGCCAGCAGCAAGCTCAGGGGCCCTAACACTGAAGCTTTCTTT. It is translated as CASSKLRGPNTEAFF. The chain recombines TRBV5-6 with TRBJ1-1, with a possible D match to TRBD1 (6 bases). This CDR3 region has 15 residues. The germline V gene has CDR1 SGHDT and CDR2 YYEEEE. V was clipped by 4 bases and J by 2 bases, with 15 bases between them.

Turning to this clone: Other DNA sequences within the sample encode an identical CDR3. The chain combines TRBV5-1 with TRBJ1-1; maybe TRBD1 (5 bases). This CDR3 region has 13 residues. The germline V and J ends were trimmed by 4 bases and 2 bases, with 9 bases remaining between them. The V gene's germline CDR1 is SGHRS and CDR2 YFSETQ. The CDR3 nucleotides read TGCGCCAGCAGCGCCCAGGGAAACACTGAAGCTTTCTTT. Protein sequence: CASSAQGNTEAFF.

The chain uses TRBV4-1 and TRBJ2-5; 8 bases map to TRBD1. V was pared by 4 bases and J by 2 bases, with 6 bases of the junction left unmatched. This CDR3 has 15 residues. CDR1 MGHRA and CDR2 YSYEKL come from the germline V gene. Written as DNA, the CDR3 is TGCGCCAGCAGCCTACGGACAGGGAATCAAGAGACCCAGTACTTC. Translating gives CASSLRTGNQETQYF.

V usage is TRBV5-1 and J usage is TRBJ2-3; 14 nucleotides align to TRBD2. CDR1 is SGHRS, CDR2 YFSETQ, per germline. The V segment lost 2 bases and the J segment 0 bases; nucleotides outside the gene matches: 20. The CDR3 is made up of 23 amino acids. The CDR3 reads CASSFNSPRRGLAGVASTDTQYF. CDR3 DNA sequence: TGCGCCAGCAGCTTTAACTCCCCACGGAGGGGACTAGCGGGAGTGGCTAGCACAGATACGCAGTATTTT.

In DNA, the CDR3 is TGTGCCAGCAGAGTGACAGGGGCGGGAAGCCACACTGAAGCTTTCTTT. Translated: CASRVTGAGSHTEAFF. The chain uses TRBV5-4 and TRBJ1-1, with 8 bases lining up with TRBD1. Germline trimming cut 5 bases from V and 3 bases from J; bases unmatched to any gene: 12. CDR3 length: 16 residues. CDR1 and CDR2 (germline): SGHNT, YYREEE (reference sequence).

The rearrangement joins TRBV18 to TRBJ2-7; the match to TRBD1 covers 8 bases. The CDR3 is made up of 17 amino acids. Looked up from germline, CDR1 is KGHSH and CDR2 is LQKENI. The J segment lost 3 bases and the V segment lost 1 base, leaving 11 bases of the junction unmatched. The CDR3 loop is CASSPHSPGGGVYEQYF. The CDR3 region has the DNA TGTGCCAGCTCACCACATAGTCCAGGGGGCGGCGTCTACGAGCAGTACTTC.

V and J are TRBV5-1 and TRBJ2-3, with D possibly TRBD1 on 6 matching bases. The CDR3 contains 14 residues. CDR1 is SGHRS, CDR2 YFSETQ, per germline. With 4 bases removed from V and 2 bases from J, the gap between germline ends came to 11 bases. The CDR3 here is CASSPRTDTDTQYF. Written as DNA, the CDR3 is TGCGCCAGCAGCCCTCGGACAGACACAGATACGCAGTATTTT.

The gene calls are TRBV19 and TRBJ2-1, with TRBD2 matching over 14 bases. Germline CDR1 and CDR2: LNHDA and SQIVND (reference sequence). Losses at the gene ends were 6 bases for V and 4 bases for J; bases not matched to a gene: 2. The CDR3 covers 15 residues. The CDR3 DNA reads TGTGCCAGTAGCGGACTAGCGGGGGGTTACAATGAGCAGTTCTTC. As protein: CASSGLAGGYNEQFF.

V and J are TRBV10-3 and TRBJ1-2; 7 bases agree with TRBD1. V lost 5 bases and J lost 3; bases outside the gene matches: 3. The CDR3 extends over 13 amino acids. Germline assignment: CDR1 ENHRY and CDR2 SYGVKD. The DNA of the CDR3 is TGTGCCATCAGTAGACAGGGTGACTATGGCTACACCTTC. Translated: CAISRQGDYGYTF.

The chain uses TRBV18 and TRBJ1-1; no firm D call. The CDR3 is made up of 15 amino acids. V lost 1 base and J 4 bases, leaving 13 bases between the germline ends. Per the germline V gene, CDR1 is KGHSH and CDR2 is LQKENI. The CDR3 loop reads CASSPRRGLITEAFF. The CDR3 DNA reads as TGTGCCAGCTCACCACGACGTGGGCTGATCACTGAAGCTTTCTTT.

Here the CDR3 DNA reads TGTGCCAGCTCACTCCAGGGGAACTCCTACGAGCAGTACTTC. Translated: CASSLQGNSYEQYF. The chain recombines TRBV18 with TRBJ2-7; a weak D match, TRBD1 (6 bases). The CDR3 runs 14 residues. Deletions cut 4 bases from V and 0 bases from J, with 10 bases between. CDR1 and CDR2 (germline): KGHSH, LQKENI. The full variable domain, completed using reference TRBV18 and TRBJ2-7, is NAGVMQNPRHLVRRRGQEARLRCSPMKGHSHVYWYRQLPEEGLKFMVYLQKENIIDESGMPKERFSAEFPKEGPSILRIQQVVRGDSAAYFCASSLQGNSYEQYFGPGTRLTVT.

This rearrangement joins TRBV11-2 to TRBJ1-4; 9 nucleotides line up with TRBD1. V shed 5 bases and J 5 bases; nucleotides not matched to a gene: 3. Germline V lookup: CDR1 SGHAT, CDR2 FQNNGV. This CDR3 region has 14 residues. The CDR3 spells CASSIDRGNEKLFF. Here the CDR3 DNA reads TGTGCCAGCAGCATCGACAGGGGGAATGAAAAACTGTTTTTT.

This chain links TRBV9 with TRBJ2-1, with 13 bases lining up with TRBD2. CDR1 and CDR2 (germline): SGDLS, YYNGEE. The CDR3 totals 18 residues. J was trimmed by 0 bases and V by 5 bases; bases with no gene match: 8. The chain's CDR3 is CASSPGLAGRSSYNEQFF. DNA for the CDR3: TGTGCCAGCAGTCCGGGACTAGCGGGAAGGAGCTCCTACAATGAGCAGTTCTTC.

The chain joins TRBV6-5 to TRBJ1-1, with 9 bases identical to TRBD1. With V trimmed by 6 bases and J by 7 bases, 6 bases remained unmatched. This CDR3 has 13 amino acids. The V gene's germline CDR1 is MNHEY and CDR2 SVGAGI. This chain's CDR3 is CASRPRDRVEAFF. Here the CDR3 DNA reads TGTGCCAGCAGGCCCCGGGACAGGGTTGAAGCTTTCTTT.

V is TRBV2 and J is TRBJ2-7, with TRBD2 identical over 10 bases. Germline lookup yields CDR1 SNHLY and CDR2 FYNNEI. The CDR3 consists of 14 residues. The V and J ends lost 7 bases and 2 bases, in that order; junction bases with no gene match: 5. The CDR3 nucleotides are TGTGCCAGCACCCGGACTAGCGGCCCCTACGAGCAGTACTTC. It is translated as CASTRTSGPYEQYF.

V and J are TRBV4-1 and TRBJ2-5, with D possibly matching TRBD2 (5 bases). CDR1 is MGHRA, CDR2 YSYEKL, per germline. Trimming pared 2 bases from V and 2 bases from J, leaving 12 bases between. This CDR3 has 15 residues. The CDR3, as DNA: TGCGCCAGCAGCCAACTCGGGGATCGACAAGAGACCCAGTACTTC. It encodes CASSQLGDRQETQYF.